The clone carrying this T cell receptor (beta chain) was detected only once. Between the trimmed V and J ends, which lost 2 bases and 4 bases, there was a span of 11 bases. Per germline, CDR1 KGHSH and CDR2 LQKENI. This CDR3 comprises 14 residues. In the original analysis: Amplification from reference gene primers served as the basis for estimated nucleated cell counts. TCRdb keeps only in-frame clones here, not all; method: immunoSEQ multiplex PCR. Clone size and V and J calls were adopted from that table, with D and trimming inferred from the DNA. Here the sample spans over 95,000 clones, approximately 81% being singletons. The data were obtained in a study of blood T cell repertoires in COVID-19. Study in general: Both acute and convalescent COVID-19 samples were obtained from the United States, Italy and Spain. The analysed material was cDNA or gDNA that came from T cells, B-cell-depleted T cells, or PBMCs.

The specimen was peripheral blood. J is TRBJ1-1 and V is TRBV18; maybe TRBD1 (5 bases). The clonotype comes from a human donor in a cohort sampled during active COVID-19. The chain's CDR3 is CASSPASQGTEAFF. The CDR3 region has the DNA TGTGCCAGCTCACCAGCCTCGCAGGGCACTGAAGCTTTCTTT.